The T cell receptor beta chain under discussion was sequenced for a study of cytomegalovirus exposure and HLA in healthy donors. In the PCR, 60 Vbeta and 13 Jbeta primers were used. Sequencing used immunoSEQ multiplex PCR; TCRdb keeps in-frame clones, though not all of them. Of under 75,000 clones in the sample, about 67% were seen once. In the case of this clone: The antigen is undetermined. Other DNA variants within this sample encode the same CDR3.

Overall study results and limits: Cytomegalovirus-associated status was assigned to around 160 TCR beta chains. A few chains tied to CMV proved CMV antigen-specific in vitro.

The sequence derives from a human donor in good health. Source material: PBMCs.

The CDR3 DNA reads TGTGCCAGCAGTGAGGCGGGGCAGCAGAATCAGCCCCAGCATTTT. Residues: CASSEAGQQNQPQHF. The chain couples TRBV6-1 to TRBJ1-5; TRBD1 might be the D (5 bases). V lost 3 bases and J lost 4, with 13 bases in between. Germline V gene lookup returns CDR1 MNHNS and CDR2 SASEGT. This CDR3 region has 15 residues.